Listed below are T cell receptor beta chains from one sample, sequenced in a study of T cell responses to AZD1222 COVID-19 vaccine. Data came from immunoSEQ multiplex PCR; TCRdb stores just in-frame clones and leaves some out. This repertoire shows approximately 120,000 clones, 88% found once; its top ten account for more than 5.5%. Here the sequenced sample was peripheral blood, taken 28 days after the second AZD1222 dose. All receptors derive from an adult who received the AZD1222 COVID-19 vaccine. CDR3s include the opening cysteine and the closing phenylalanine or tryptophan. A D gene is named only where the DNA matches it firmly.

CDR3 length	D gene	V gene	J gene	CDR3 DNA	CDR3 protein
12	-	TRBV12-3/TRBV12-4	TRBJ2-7	TGTGCCAGCACCCGGGACGGTTACGAGCAGTACTTC	CASTRDGYEQYF
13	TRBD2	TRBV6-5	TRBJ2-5	TGTGCCAGCAGCCCCAGCGGGGGAGAGACCCAGTACTTC	CASSPSGGETQYF
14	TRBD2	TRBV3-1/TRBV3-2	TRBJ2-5	TGTGCCAGCAGCTCGGGACTAGCGGAAGAGACCCAGTACTTC	CASSSGLAEETQYF
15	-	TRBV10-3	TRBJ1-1	TGTGCCATCAGCCACGCTGGGGGCACGGGAACCGAAGCTTTCTTT	CAISHAGGTGTEAFF
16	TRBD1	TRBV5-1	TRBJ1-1	TGCGCCAGCAGCCTAAAGCCCACAGGGGGCTTCAGTGAAGCTTTCTTT	CASSLKPTGGFSEAFF
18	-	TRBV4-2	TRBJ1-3	TGTGCCAGCAGCTATTTTCCGGGGGGGACGAGCTCTGGAAACACCATATATTTT	CASSYFPGGTSSGNTIYF
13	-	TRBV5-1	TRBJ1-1	TGCGCCAGCAGGGTTGTCATGAACACTGAAGCTTTCTTT	CASRVVMNTEAFF
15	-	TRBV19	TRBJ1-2	TGTGCCAGTAGTAACATGTGGGCAGGCCGAAAAGACTACACCTTC	CASSNMWAGRKDYTF
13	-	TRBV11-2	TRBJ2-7	TGTGCCAGCAGCTTACAGACAGCGTACGAGCAGTACTTC	CASSLQTAYEQYF
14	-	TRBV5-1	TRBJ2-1	TGCGCCAGCAGCTTTGTTGGGGCCTACAATGAGCAGTTCTTC	CASSFVGAYNEQFF
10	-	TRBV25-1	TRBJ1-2	TGTGCCAAGCAACCGGGTCTGCTATCCTTC	CAKQPGLLSF